This T cell receptor beta chain was obtained from a study of T cells in Graves' hyperthyroidism and ophthalmopathy. Study-wide context: Before any treatment, at initial diagnosis, peripheral blood was collected.

TCR beta CDR3 region amplification was performed from RNA transcripts. Researchers ran a first-round RT-PCR on the TCR CDR3 using the HTBI primer set. TCRdb re-analysed the multiplex PCR reads in MiXCR, keeping a single row per CDR3 protein. The table records almost 500,000 distinct CDR3 sequences, around a fifth of them present only once. From germline, CDR1 is MDHEN and CDR2 SYDVKM. The CDR3 length is 13 residues. V was cut by 10 bases and J by 0 bases, with 13 bases left in between. Study results and limitations: Most expanded thyroid clonotypes above 0.001 recurred in blood.

Ten or more counts support this clonotype. Its specificity is unknown. V usage is TRBV28 and J usage is TRBJ2-7, with no clear D. The sequence derives from a woman in her sixties or seventies with Graves' ophthalmopathy. The sequenced sample was blood. CDR3 protein: CATQAASSYEQYF. The CDR3 coding sequence is TGTGCCACCCAGGCGGCCAGCTCCTACGAGCAGTACTTC.